This TCR beta chain was documented in a study of CD8+ T cells in alopecia areata. Across the whole study: Treated patients swallowed 5 to 10 mg of oral tofacitinib twice daily.

Extracted RNA was reverse transcribed into cDNA, the sequencing template. Here immunoSEQ multiplex PCR was the method, and the copy in TCRdb shows in-frame clones only, minus some. The sample lists about 130,000 clones, 49% seen once, with under 20% in the top ten. Unmatched junction bases numbered 5, after V lost 3 bases and J lost 4 bases. CDR3 length equals 15 residues. Germline V gives CDR1 PRHDT, CDR2 FYEKMQ (reference sequence). The specimen was CD8+ T cells sorted from blood, collected at week 0. The source of this sequence is a human donor with alopecia areata. V is TRBV13 and J is TRBJ2-3; the match to TRBD2 covers 9 bases. The CDR3, as DNA: TGTGCCAGCAGCTTTGGGACTAGCCTCCCAGATACGCAGTATTTT. This gives the protein CASSFGTSLPDTQYF.